This TCR beta chain was identified during a study of T cells in Graves' hyperthyroidism and ophthalmopathy. Study in general: Peripheral blood sampling occurred at initial diagnosis, before any treatment.

This clonotype has a count of ten or more. What it binds is unknown. Germline-derived CDR1 and CDR2 are MNHEY and SVGEGT. V was trimmed by 6 bases and J by 8 bases, leaving 19 bases between them. The CDR3 has 15 residues. RNA transcripts were the template for amplifying TCR beta CDR3 regions. The HTBI set primed first-round TCR CDR3 RT-PCR. From the multiplex PCR reads, TCRdb called clonotypes with MiXCR, one entry per CDR3 protein. This table holds about 340,000 distinct CDR3 sequences, over 15% found once. Study-level results: Prediction of ophthalmopathy progression came a median around 6.1 months pre-onset. Blood shared most expanded thyroid clonotypes above 0.001.

The TCR comes from a woman aged 50 to 60 with Graves' hyperthyroidism. The sequenced sample consisted of blood. The V call is TRBV6-2 or TRBV6-3, the J call TRBJ2-2; D remains unclear. The CDR3 loop is CASSPGSPMAGELFF. The CDR3 region has the DNA TGTGCCAGCAGCCCCGGGTCCCCTATGGCGGGGGAGCTGTTTTTT.